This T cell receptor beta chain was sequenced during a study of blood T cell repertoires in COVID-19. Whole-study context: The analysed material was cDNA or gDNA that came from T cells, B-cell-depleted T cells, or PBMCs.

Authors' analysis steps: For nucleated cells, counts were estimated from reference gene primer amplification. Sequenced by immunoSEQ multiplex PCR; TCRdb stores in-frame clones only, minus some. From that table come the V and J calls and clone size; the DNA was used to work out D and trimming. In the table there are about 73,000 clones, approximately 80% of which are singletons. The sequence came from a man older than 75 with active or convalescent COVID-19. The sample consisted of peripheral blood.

CDR3 protein: CASSTYSGGSYNEQFF. The CDR3 coding sequence is TGTGCCAGTAGTACCTATAGCGGGGGCTCCTACAATGAGCAGTTCTTC. The chain joins TRBV19 to TRBJ2-1; 9 nucleotides agree with TRBD2. Per the germline V gene, CDR1 is LNHDA and CDR2 is SQIVND (reference sequence). The CDR3 sequence is 16 residues long. With V trimmed by 4 bases and J by 0 bases, 4 bases remained unmatched.